This TCR beta chain was obtained from a study of T-cell reconstitution after alpha-beta-depleted transplantation in children. Study-wide results and limits: Several patients had high TCRbeta diversity at day 60; it came from surviving recipient T cells and thymic progenitors.

V shed 8 bases and J shed 4 bases, with 14 bases lying between them. Germline V gene data show CDR1 as SNHLY and CDR2 as FYNNEI. CDR3 length: 14 residues. Worth noting for this clonotype: Its antigen remains unknown.

Preparation of the TCRbeta library used unique molecular identifiers. One entry per CDR3 protein results from TCRdb running MiXCR on the PCR reads. The repertoire has approximately 630,000 distinct CDR3 sequences, about an eighth of them found once; the top ten carry around 0.79%. Here the sequenced sample was PBMCs, taken before TCRalphabeta/CD19-depleted stem cell transplant. The V and J genes are TRBV2 and TRBJ2-2, with TRBD2 as a possible D gene (6 bases). This TCR was recovered from a girl aged 2-9 years with congenital amegakaryocytic thrombocytopenia, due to receive a stem cell transplant. CDR3 residues: CASGRAEGTGELFF. The CDR3 nucleotides are TGTGCCAGCGGCAGGGCGGAGGGCACCGGGGAGCTGTTTTTT.